The TCR beta chain described here comes from a study of cytomegalovirus exposure and HLA in healthy donors. Whole-study results and caveats: In the roughly 120 validation repertoires, a later analysis found that first-cohort TCR clusters tended to co-occur.

Libraries were prepared by immunoSEQ multiplex PCR; TCRdb keeps only in-frame clonotypes and omits some of them. The sample yields some 170,000 clones, less than 90% seen once. About this clone itself: Its antigen is as yet unknown.

CDR3 length equals 12 residues. Germline V gene sequence: CDR1 SGDLS, CDR2 YYNGEE. V gave up 5 bases and J gave up 5 bases, with 10 bases separating them. The material sequenced was PBMCs. The TCR comes from a woman aged 18-30 years in good health and CMV-seronegative. The chain uses TRBV9 and TRBJ1-2, with D perhaps matching TRBD1 (5 bases). CDR3 DNA: TGTGCCAGCAGTCGGGGGTTATATGGCTACACCTTC. This translates into CASSRGLYGYTF.